This entry is about one T cell receptor (beta chain). Its antigen is as yet unknown. The PCR employed 60 Vbeta primers together with 13 Jbeta primers. TCRdb keeps only in-frame clones here, not all; method: immunoSEQ multiplex PCR. The profile covers under 250,000 clones, with more than 70% appearing a single time and around 0.45% taken by the ten largest. The sample originates from a study of cytomegalovirus exposure and HLA in healthy donors. V lost 6 bases to trimming and J lost 2 bases, with 10 bases between them. The CDR3 totals 13 residues. Germline V gives CDR1 MNHEY, CDR2 SVGAGI. Study-wide results and limits: Most TCR beta V segments were productive about 87% or about 30% of the time in an earlier analysis. Across donors, presence/absence analyses took sequencing depth to be roughly uniform.

The material sequenced was PBMCs. The chain carries TRBV6-5 and TRBJ1-2; D is possibly TRBD1 (6 bases). This clonotype originated in a boy aged 5-17 years in good health and CMV-seronegative. The DNA of the CDR3 is TGTGCCAGCAGCTTCACAGGGAACTATGGCTACACCTTC. It specifies CASSFTGNYGYTF.